A single sample is the source of the 5 T cell receptor beta chains below, sequenced in a study of identical twins. TCRdb recomputed calls from the 5' RACE reads with MiXCR, one row per CDR3 protein. The profile shows over 600,000 distinct CDR3 sequences, over 20% of them singletons. A further study also used this sample, focusing on T cells expressing NK-cell markers.

Sequencing was done on a sample of PBMCs. These receptors were taken from a woman aged 18-30 years in good health.

The chain has TRBV7-2 and TRBJ2-5; either TRBD1 or TRBD2 may supply D (5 bases each). Trimming pared 4 bases from V and 1 base from J, leaving 19 bases between. Per germline, CDR1 SGHTA and CDR2 FQGNSA. This CDR3 spans 17 amino acids. The CDR3 DNA reads as TGTGCCAGCAGCTGGGGCCACCCGAGGGGCCTCCAAGAGACCCAGTACTTC. Translated, it gives CASSWGHPRGLQETQYF.

This clonotype was detected a few times. This chain links TRBV5-4 with TRBJ2-7, with TRBD2 matching 12 bases. V was pared by 1 base and J by 1 base, with 12 bases of the junction left unmatched. Germline CDR1 SGHNT, CDR2 YYREEE (reference sequence). CDR3 size: 19 residues. CDR3 sequence (DNA): TGTGCCAGCAGCTTGTGGCTAGCGGGAGGGCCGGGAAAATCCTACGAGCAGTACTTC. Residues: CASSLWLAGGPGKSYEQYF.

This chain uses TRBV18 with TRBJ2-6; TRBD1 matches at 7 bases. The junction had 8 bases not matched to a gene; V was cut back by 3 bases and J by 0 bases. CDR3 length: 18 residues. CDR1 is KGHSH and CDR2 is LQKENI in the germline V gene. DNA of the CDR3: TGTGCCAGCTCACCTACTACAGGGGCACCCTCTGGGGCCAACGTCCTGACTTTC. Residues: CASSPTTGAPSGANVLTF.

The CDR3 bases are TGTGCCAGCAGTGACTGGGGCTACACCTTC. Residues: CASSDWGYTF. The chain has TRBV6-1 and TRBJ1-2, with unresolved D. The CDR3 contains 10 residues. The germline V gene encodes CDR1 MNHNS and CDR2 SASEGT. With 3 bases removed from V and 8 bases from J, the gap between germline ends came to 4 bases.

J is TRBJ2-3 and V is TRBV9; TRBD1 matches 9 bases. The CDR3 totals 15 residues. CDR1 is SGDLS, CDR2 YYNGEE, per germline. The trim removed 4 bases at V and 1 base at J, leaving 4 bases unmatched. Here the CDR3 reads CASSSWTGGTDTQYF. CDR3 in DNA: TGTGCCAGCAGCTCTTGGACAGGGGGCACAGATACGCAGTATTTT. Variable domain in full (rest from reference TRBV9 and TRBJ2-3): DSGVTQTPKHLITATGQRVTLRCSPRSGDLSVYWYQQSLDQGLQFLIQYYNGEERAKGNILERFSAQQFPDLHSELNLSSLELGDSALYFCASSSWTGGTDTQYFGPGTRLTVL.